This T cell receptor (beta chain) was obtained from a study of follicular helper T cells after annual influenza vaccination. Time point: 2015-2016 season, pre-vaccination. Some clones are missing from TCRdb's copy, which holds only in-frame ones; the method was immunoSEQ multiplex PCR. The sample carries more than 9,000 clones, 81% recorded once. This clone was seen a few times. The sample here was CXCR5+ CD38- circulating T follicular helper cells from blood, taken on the day of influenza vaccination. Subset specified: circulating Tfh, non-naive CD4+CXCR5+PD-1+ (ICOS+CD38+ or ICOS-CD38-). This clonotype was sampled from an adult who received the influenza vaccine.

The chain's CDR3 is CASSLEAAYEQYF. CDR3 bases: TGTGCCAGCAGCTTAGAAGCAGCTTACGAGCAGTACTTC. The chain carries TRBV7-9 and TRBJ2-7, with D unclear. V was shortened by 1 base and J by 4 bases, with 8 bases between the two germline ends. The CDR3 is made up of 13 amino acids. CDR1 is SEHNR and CDR2 is FQNEAQ in the germline V gene (reference sequence).